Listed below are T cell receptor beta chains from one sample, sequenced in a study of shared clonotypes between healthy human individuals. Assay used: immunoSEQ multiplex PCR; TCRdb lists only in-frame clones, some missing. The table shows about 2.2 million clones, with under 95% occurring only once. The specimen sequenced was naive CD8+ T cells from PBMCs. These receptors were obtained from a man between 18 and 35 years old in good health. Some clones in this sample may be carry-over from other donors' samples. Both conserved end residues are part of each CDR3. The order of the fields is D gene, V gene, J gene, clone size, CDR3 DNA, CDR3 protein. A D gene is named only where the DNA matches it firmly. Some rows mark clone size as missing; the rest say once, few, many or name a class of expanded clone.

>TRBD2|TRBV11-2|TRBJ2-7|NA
TGTGCCAGCAGCCCCCATCCTAGCGGAAGCTTCTACGAGCAGTACTTC
CASSPHPSGSFYEQYF
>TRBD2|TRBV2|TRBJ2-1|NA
TGTGCCACCGCCGGGAGGGGCCCCGACAATGAGCAGTTCTTC
CATAGRGPDNEQFF
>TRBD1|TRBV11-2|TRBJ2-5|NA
TGTGCCAGCAGCTCGCCCGAACAGGGGCCCCAAGAGACCCAGTACTTC
CASSSPEQGPQETQYF
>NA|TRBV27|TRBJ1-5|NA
TGTGCCAGCAGTTTATCGTGGGGGAAGGGGCAGCCCCAGCATTTT
CASSLSWGKGQPQHF
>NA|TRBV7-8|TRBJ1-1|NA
TGTGCCAGCAGCTTAGAGAGATGGGACGTAGGGTACACTGAAGCTTTCTTT
CASSLERWDVGYTEAFF
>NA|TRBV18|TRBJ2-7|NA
TGTGCCAGCTCACCACCAGGGACACTTTACGAGCAGTACTTC
CASSPPGTLYEQYF
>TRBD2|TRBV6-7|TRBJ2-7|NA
TGTGCCAGCAGTTACCCCGGGACTAGCGGGAGACCCTCGGTCTGGGAGCAGTACTTC
CASSYPGTSGRPSVWEQYF
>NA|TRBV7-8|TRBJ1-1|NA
TGTGCCAGCAGCTTAATAGAAGGGTCCCTGAACACTGAAGCTTTCTTT
CASSLIEGSLNTEAFF
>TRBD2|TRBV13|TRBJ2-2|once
TGTGCCAGCAGCTTTAGCGGGAGAGATACCGGGGAGCTGTTTTTT
CASSFSGRDTGELFF
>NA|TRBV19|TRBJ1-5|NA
TGTGCCAGTAGTTCCCCGGGCGGTCAGCCCCAGCATTTT
CASSSPGGQPQHF
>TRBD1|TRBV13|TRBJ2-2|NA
TGTGCCAGCAGTTCTTGGACAGGGGAAGGGGTCACCGGGGAGCTGTTTTTT
CASSSWTGEGVTGELFF
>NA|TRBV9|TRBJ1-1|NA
TGTGCCAGCAGCCCCGGGGGGGGGATGCTGAACACTGAAGCTTTCTTT
CASSPGGGMLNTEAFF
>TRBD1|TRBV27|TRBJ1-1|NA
TGTGCCAGCAGTTTATCATGGACAGGGGAGGGAGCTTTCTTT
CASSLSWTGEGAFF
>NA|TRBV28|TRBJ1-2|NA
TGTGCCAGCAGTTTACGGGCGGGAGGGGCGTTCTATGGCTACACCTTC
CASSLRAGGAFYGYTF
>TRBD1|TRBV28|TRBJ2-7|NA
TGTGCCAGCAGTACGGGACAGGGGATCGGCGAGCAGTACTTC
CASSTGQGIGEQYF
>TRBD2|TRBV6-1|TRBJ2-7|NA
TGTGCCAGCAGTGAAGCAGGGGCGGGAGGATTGTACGAGCAGTACTTC
CASSEAGAGGLYEQYF
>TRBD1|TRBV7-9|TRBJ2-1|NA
TGTGCCAGCAGCTTAGCCCGGGACAGTGCTACCATGAGTGAGCAGTTCTTC
CASSLARDSATMSEQFF
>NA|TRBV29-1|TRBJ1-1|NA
TGCAGCGTTTTTGGCCCGGGGGCAATCGCTGAAGCTTTCTTT
CSVFGPGAIAEAFF
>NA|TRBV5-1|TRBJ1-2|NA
TGCGCCAGCAGTTCCGACCGGGACACCAACTATGGCTACACCTTC
CASSSDRDTNYGYTF
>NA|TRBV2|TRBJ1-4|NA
TGTGCCAGCAGTAAAGGGGGAGGTTGGGAACTGTTTTTT
CASSKGGGWELFF
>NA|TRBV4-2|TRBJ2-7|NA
TGTGCCAGCAGCCAAGTGGCAGGGGCGGGCGAGCAGTACTTC
CASSQVAGAGEQYF
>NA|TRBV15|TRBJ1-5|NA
TGTGCCACCAGCAGAGATGCGGGAAATCATCAGCCCCAGCATTTT
CATSRDAGNHQPQHF
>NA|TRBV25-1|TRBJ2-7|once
TGTGCCAGCAGTGTGGTGGGACCCGAGCAGTACTTC
CASSVVGPEQYF
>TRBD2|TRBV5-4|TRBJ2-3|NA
TGTGCCAGCAGCCCGAGACTAGCGGGAAGCACAGATACGCAGTATTTT
CASSPRLAGSTDTQYF
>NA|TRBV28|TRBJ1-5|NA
TGTGCCAGCAGTTTGGGTAGGGAGATTTCGGCCCAGCATTTT
CASSLGREISAQHF
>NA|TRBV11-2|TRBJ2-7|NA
TGTGCCAGCAGCTTTTTCGGGGAGGTGCGGTCCTACGAGCAGTACTTC
CASSFFGEVRSYEQYF